One T cell receptor (beta chain) is described in this entry. Sequencing used immunoSEQ multiplex PCR; TCRdb keeps in-frame clones, though not all of them. This table has about 490,000 clones, 76% appearing once. The V gene lost 5 bases and the J gene lost 9 bases, with 19 bases spanning the gap. Germline CDR1 is MNHNS and CDR2 is SASEGT. The CDR3 is 14 amino acids. This specimen belongs to a study of shared clonotypes between healthy human individuals. What was sequenced was PBMCs. This receptor was taken from a middle-aged woman in good health. Some clones in this sample may be carry-over from other donors' samples. J is TRBJ1-2 and V is TRBV6-1; a weak D match, TRBD1 (6 bases). The CDR3 sequence is CASSHLGGGASYTF. In DNA form, the CDR3 reads TGTGCCAGCAGTCACCTTGGGGGGGGCGCGAGCTACACCTTC.